These 27 T cell receptor beta chains originate from one sample sequenced in a study of T cells after yellow fever vaccination. TCRdb reprocessed the 5' RACE reads via MiXCR and lists one record per CDR3 protein. The sample includes under 700,000 distinct CDR3 sequences, about a sixth of them seen just once. The sequencing used PBMCs, collected 5 to 6 days after the first yellow fever vaccination. These receptors were collected from a man aged 18 to 29 who received the YFV17D yellow fever vaccine.

This clonotype has a handful of counts. The J gene is TRBJ2-7, the V gene TRBV4-1, with 15 positions matching TRBD2. The CDR3 sequence is 16 residues long. V gave up 4 bases and J gave up 6 bases; unmatched junction bases: 7. Germline assignment: CDR1 MGHRA and CDR2 YSYEKL. This CDR3 is CASSRDRTSGGVEQYF. CDR3 bases: TGCGCCAGCAGCCGCGACCGGACTAGCGGGGGGGTCGAGCAGTACTTC.

Only a few counts were recorded for this clonotype. This chain joins TRBV5-1 and TRBJ2-2; D unclear. The CDR3 consists of 14 residues. With 1 base removed from V and 5 bases from J, the gap between germline ends came to 9 bases. The germline CDR1 and CDR2 sequences are SGHRS and YFSETQ. DNA of the CDR3: TGCGCCAGCAGCTTGTTAGGGCGAACCGGGGAGCTGTTTTTT. Its translation is CASSLLGRTGELFF.

Concerning this clonotype itself: Given a much more abundant clone one base away, this may be a read error. The chain carries TRBV5-1 and TRBJ2-1; the D gene is possibly TRBD1 (5 bases). This CDR3 is built from 15 residues. CDR1 SGHRS and CDR2 YFSETQ come from the germline V gene. V shed 4 bases and J shed 4 bases, with 15 bases lying between them. The chain's CDR3 is CASSLTWGAYNEQFF. The CDR3 DNA sequence: TGCGCCAGCAGCCTGACATGGGGCGCTTACAATGAGCAGTTCTTC. Looking up the rest from reference TRBV5-1 and TRBJ2-1 gives the full variable domain: KAGVTQTPRYLIKTRGQQVTLSCSPISGHRSVSWYQQTPGQGLQFLFEYFSETQRNKGNFPGRFSGRQFSNSRSEMNVSTLELGDSALYLCASSLTWGAYNEQFFGPGTRLTVL.

On this clonotype: An end of the junction differs from the germline gene, which may be a read error. The chain recombines TRBV12-3 or TRBV12-4 with TRBJ2-4; maybe TRBD2 (6 bases). The CDR3 totals 17 residues. The DNA of the CDR3 is TGTGCCAACAGTTTAGGGCAGGGCGGGCCAGGGAGGAACATTCAGTACTTC. This sequence encodes CANSLGQGGPGRNIQYF.

The chain combines TRBV28 with TRBJ2-5, with 13 bases aligning to TRBD2. Germline CDR1 MDHEN, CDR2 SYDVKM. The CDR3 runs to 16 residues. The V gene end was trimmed by 7 bases and the J gene end by 7 bases; junction bases not matched to a gene: 12. DNA of the CDR3: TGTGCCAGCACTTCTACTAGCGGGGGGGCCCGGTGGACCCAGTACTTC. It yields the protein CASTSTSGGARWTQYF.

This rearrangement joins TRBV27 to TRBJ2-7; D is unresolved. The V gene lost 5 bases and the J gene lost 2 bases, with 13 bases spanning the gap. In germline, CDR1 is MNHEY, CDR2 SMNVEV (reference sequence). The CDR3 has 14 amino acids. The CDR3 DNA sequence: TGTGCCAGCAGTCCCCCCGAATCTCCCTACGAGCAGTACTTC. Amino acids: CASSPPESPYEQYF.

The chain has TRBV6-5 and TRBJ2-3; D not certain. The CDR3 consists of 14 residues. V was trimmed by 2 bases and J by 0 bases, leaving 6 bases between them. Germline V gene lookup returns CDR1 MNHEY and CDR2 SVGAGI. CDR3 region: CASSYLDSTDTQYF. DNA for the CDR3: TGTGCCAGCAGTTACCTTGACAGCACAGATACGCAGTATTTT.

This clonotype came up a few times. The V and J genes are TRBV7-9 and TRBJ1-1; D uncertain. Germline V gene data show CDR1 as SEHNR and CDR2 as FQNEAQ (reference sequence). This CDR3 has 11 amino acids. The ends were cut back, 8 bases at V and 1 base at J, with 5 bases in the middle. In nucleotides, the CDR3 is TGTGCCAGCGAGTCGAACACTGAAGCTTTCTTT. Its translation is CASESNTEAFF.

The V call is TRBV30, the J call TRBJ2-1; D tentatively reads TRBD1 or TRBD2 (5 bases each). The CDR3 consists of 15 residues. The germline CDR1 and CDR2 sequences are GTSNPN and SVGIG (reference sequence). V lost 2 bases to trimming and J lost 5 bases, with 16 bases between them. CDR3 nucleotide sequence: TGTGCCTGGAGTTCTTTGGAGCAGGGAGACAATGAGCAGTTCTTC. Amino acid sequence: CAWSSLEQGDNEQFF.

Many counts were recorded for this clonotype. The J gene is TRBJ1-2, the V gene TRBV7-9; TRBD1 aligns across 7 bases. CDR1 and CDR2 (germline): SEHNR, FQNEAQ (reference sequence). This CDR3 has 15 amino acids. The junction had 9 bases not matched to a gene; V was cut back by 3 bases and J by 5 bases. CDR3: CASSLGDREAYGYTF. As DNA, the CDR3 is TGTGCCAGCAGCTTGGGTGACAGGGAGGCGTATGGCTACACCTTC.

This clonotype has just a few counts. This chain links TRBV5-1 with TRBJ1-2; D uncertain. CDR1 SGHRS and CDR2 YFSETQ come from the germline V gene. This CDR3 is 10 amino acids long. Trimming cost V 3 bases and J 6 bases, with 3 bases left between them. CDR3 amino acids: CASSSNGYTF. DNA for the CDR3: TGCGCCAGCAGCTCGAATGGCTACACCTTC.

This rearrangement joins TRBV7-8 to TRBJ2-3; 8 bases are shared with TRBD2. The CDR3 is 16 residues long. Germline CDR1 reads SGHVS; CDR2 reads FQNEAQ. V shed 2 bases and J 4 bases; nucleotides not matched to a gene: 8. This CDR3 is CASSLLRTSPPDTQYF. For the CDR3, the DNA is TGTGCCAGCAGCTTATTGAGGACTAGCCCCCCAGATACGCAGTATTTT.

Only a few counts were recorded for this clonotype. This rearrangement joins TRBV4-3 to TRBJ2-1; 9 bases fit TRBD2. The germline CDR1 and CDR2 sequences are LGHNA and YSLEER. V trimming: 4 bases; J trimming: 8 bases; junction bases outside the gene matches: 12. The CDR3 contains 16 residues. CDR3 nucleotides: TGCGCCAGCAGCCTCCCCGCGGGGGGGGCCGAGGATGAGCAGTTCTTC. This gives the protein CASSLPAGGAEDEQFF.

V is TRBV5-1 and J is TRBJ2-7; 7 bases fit TRBD1. In germline, CDR1 is SGHRS, CDR2 YFSETQ. Losses at the gene ends were 0 bases for V and 4 bases for J; bases not matched to a gene: 7. The CDR3 has 15 residues. The CDR3 sequence is CASSLEGGTGYEQYF. CDR3 bases: TGCGCCAGCAGCTTGGAAGGGGGCACTGGGTACGAGCAGTACTTC.

This clonotype was detected only a few times. This chain joins TRBV5-1 and TRBJ2-3; a possible D gene is TRBD2 (7 bases). V shed 4 bases and J shed 2 bases, with 23 bases lying between them. The CDR3 spans 18 residues. CDR1 and CDR2 (germline): SGHRS, YFSETQ. CDR3 DNA sequence: TGCGCCAGCAGCCAAAAGGGGGGGGGTCCCAGAGACACAGATACGCAGTATTTT. It encodes CASSQKGGGPRDTDTQYF.

The rearrangement links TRBV4-1 to TRBJ1-5; a weak D match, TRBD1 (5 bases). V lost 0 bases and J 5 bases, leaving 11 bases between the germline ends. Looked up from germline, CDR1 is MGHRA and CDR2 is YSYEKL. CDR3 size: 15 residues. The CDR3 region has the DNA TGCGCCAGCAGCCAAGATGGGGACCGACATCAGCCCCAGCATTTT. This gives the protein CASSQDGDRHQPQHF.

The chain couples TRBV5-1 to TRBJ2-1; D is possibly TRBD1 (6 bases). The germline V gene has CDR1 SGHRS and CDR2 YFSETQ. The V end was cut by 0 bases, the J end by 7 bases, with 14 bases between. This CDR3 has 15 residues. As DNA, the CDR3 is TGCGCCAGCAGCTTGGACAGGGCGATGGGGAATGAGCAGTTCTTC. This translates into CASSLDRAMGNEQFF.

This clonotype was observed a handful of times. The rearrangement links TRBV20-1 to TRBJ1-1; a possible D gene is TRBD1 (6 bases). CDR1 and CDR2 from the germline V gene are DFQATT and SNEGSKA (reference sequence). The germline V and J ends were trimmed by 7 bases and 4 bases, with 16 bases remaining between them. CDR3 length: 13 amino acids. CDR3 sequence reads: CSVPTRGPTEAFF. Here the CDR3 DNA reads TGCAGTGTTCCCACGCGGGGGCCCACTGAAGCTTTCTTT.

In its sample, this clonotype was seen a few times. This chain links TRBV27 with TRBJ1-1; D is possibly TRBD1 (6 bases). V lost 6 bases to trimming and J lost 7 bases, with 15 bases between them. Germline V CDR1 and CDR2: MNHEY, SMNVEV (reference sequence). The CDR3 extends over 13 amino acids. The CDR3 region has the DNA TGTGCCAGCAGCCCATACAGGGTAGGTGAAGCTTTCTTT. This translates into CASSPYRVGEAFF.

The V and J genes are TRBV15 and TRBJ2-2; no firm D call. The CDR3 spans 14 residues. V lost 0 bases and J 5 bases, leaving 7 bases between the germline ends. In germline, CDR1 is LNHNV, CDR2 YYDKDF (reference sequence). This chain's CDR3 is CATSRDMGTGELFF. The CDR3 DNA is TGTGCCACCAGCAGAGATATGGGAACCGGGGAGCTGTTTTTT.

The J gene is TRBJ1-5, the V gene TRBV6-4, with 7 bases identical to TRBD1. Per germline, CDR1 MRHNA and CDR2 SNTAGT. V shed 8 bases and J 0 bases; nucleotides not matched to a gene: 7. The CDR3 spans 15 residues. The CDR3 region has the DNA TGTGCCAGCGGCACAGGGGACTATAGCAATCAGCCCCAGCATTTT. Translated: CASGTGDYSNQPQHF.

The chain has TRBV6-5 and TRBJ1-5; D is perhaps TRBD1 (5 bases). CDR1 is MNHEY and CDR2 is SVGAGI in the germline V gene. V gave up 2 bases and J gave up 7 bases, with 12 bases separating them. The CDR3 totals 14 residues. The CDR3: CASSYVRELQPQHF. The CDR3 DNA is TGTGCCAGCAGTTACGTCAGGGAGCTCCAGCCCCAGCATTTT.

V is TRBV5-1 and J is TRBJ2-5; D assignment may be TRBD1 or TRBD2 (6 bases each). The CDR3 extends over 14 amino acids. Between the trimmed V and J ends, which lost 0 bases and 5 bases, there was a span of 11 bases. CDR1 and CDR2 from the germline V gene are SGHRS and YFSETQ. The CDR3 bases are TGCGCCAGCAGCTTGGTCGGGGGCGACGAGACCCAGTACTTC. Its translation: CASSLVGGDETQYF.

This clonotype showed up just a few times. The chain links TRBV5-5 to TRBJ2-1; D uncertain. Germline CDR1 and CDR2: SGHKS and YYEKEE (reference sequence). V was pared by 3 bases and J by 3 bases, with 4 bases between. The CDR3 consists of 12 residues. DNA for the CDR3: TGTGCCAGCAGCTGGAACTACAATGAGCAGTTCTTC. Translating gives CASSWNYNEQFF.

Only a few counts were recorded for this clonotype. V and J are TRBV5-1 and TRBJ1-5, with D unclear. CDR3 length: 15 residues. Trimming took off 0 bases at V and 6 bases at J, with 13 bases between the two ends. Germline CDR1 and CDR2: SGHRS and YFSETQ. CDR3 nucleotide sequence: TGCGCCAGCAGCTTGGATCTAACGGTGGGTCAGCCCCAGCATTTT. It codes for CASSLDLTVGQPQHF.

This chain connects TRBV4-1 to TRBJ2-3, with D perhaps matching TRBD1 or TRBD2 (6 bases each). Germline CDR1 reads MGHRA; CDR2 reads YSYEKL. This CDR3 spans 17 amino acids. V shed 4 bases and J shed 4 bases, with 21 bases lying between them. The CDR3 loop reads CASSLESWGATADTQYF. In nucleotides, the CDR3 is TGCGCCAGCAGCCTCGAGTCATGGGGGGCTACCGCAGATACGCAGTATTTT.

The J gene is TRBJ2-7, the V gene TRBV12-3 or TRBV12-4; possibly TRBD1 or TRBD2 for D (6 bases each). V was trimmed by 7 bases and J by 4 bases, leaving 17 bases between them. The CDR3 has 14 amino acids. As DNA, the CDR3 is TGTGCCAGCACCGACGGGGGCCTTTCTTACGAGCAGTACTTC. This encodes CASTDGGLSYEQYF.